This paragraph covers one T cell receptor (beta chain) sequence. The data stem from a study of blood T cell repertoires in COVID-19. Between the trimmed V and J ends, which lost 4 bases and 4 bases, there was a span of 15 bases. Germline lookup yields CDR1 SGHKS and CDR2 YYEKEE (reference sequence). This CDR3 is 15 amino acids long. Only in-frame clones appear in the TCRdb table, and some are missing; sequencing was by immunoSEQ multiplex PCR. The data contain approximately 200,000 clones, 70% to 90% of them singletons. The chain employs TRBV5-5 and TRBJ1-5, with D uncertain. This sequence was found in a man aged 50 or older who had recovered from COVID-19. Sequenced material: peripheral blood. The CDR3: CASSPLLLRNQPQHF. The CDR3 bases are TGTGCCAGCAGCCCCCTTTTATTGCGAAATCAGCCCCAGCATTTT.